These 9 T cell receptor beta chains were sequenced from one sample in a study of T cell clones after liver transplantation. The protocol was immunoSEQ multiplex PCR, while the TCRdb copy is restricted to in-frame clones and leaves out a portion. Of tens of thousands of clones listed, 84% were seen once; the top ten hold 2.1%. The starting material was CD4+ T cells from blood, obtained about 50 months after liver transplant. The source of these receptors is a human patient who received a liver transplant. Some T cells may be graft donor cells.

CDR3 nucleotides: TGTGCCAGCAGCTCCACAGCGGGATCCCCCTACGAGCAGTACTTC. Protein: CASSSTAGSPYEQYF. V is TRBV5-4 and J is TRBJ2-7, with 7 nucleotides matching TRBD2. This CDR3 is 15 amino acids long. CDR1 and CDR2 from the germline V gene are SGHNT and YYREEE (reference sequence). J gave up 2 bases and V 3 bases, and 8 bases lay outside the gene matches.

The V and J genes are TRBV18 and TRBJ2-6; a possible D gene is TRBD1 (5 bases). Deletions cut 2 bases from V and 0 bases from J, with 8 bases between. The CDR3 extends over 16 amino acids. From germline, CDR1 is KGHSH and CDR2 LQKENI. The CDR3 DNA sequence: TGTGCCAGCTCACCAACAGGATACTCTGGGGCCAACGTCCTGACTTTC. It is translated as CASSPTGYSGANVLTF.

CDR3 sequence reads: CASSPTRSYNEQFF. DNA for the CDR3: TGTGCCAGCAGCCCTACTAGATCCTACAATGAGCAGTTCTTC. The chain has TRBV6-4 and TRBJ2-1; D is perhaps TRBD2 (5 bases). Trimming stripped 6 bases from V and 1 base from J, with 10 bases between. The germline CDR1 and CDR2 sequences are MRHNA and SNTAGT. There are 14 residues in the CDR3.

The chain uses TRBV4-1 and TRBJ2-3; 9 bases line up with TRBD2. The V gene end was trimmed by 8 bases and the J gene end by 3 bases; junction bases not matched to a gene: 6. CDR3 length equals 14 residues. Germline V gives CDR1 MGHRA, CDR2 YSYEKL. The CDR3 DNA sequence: TGCGCCAGCGGGGGACTAGCTGGTACAGATACGCAGTATTTT. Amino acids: CASGGLAGTDTQYF.

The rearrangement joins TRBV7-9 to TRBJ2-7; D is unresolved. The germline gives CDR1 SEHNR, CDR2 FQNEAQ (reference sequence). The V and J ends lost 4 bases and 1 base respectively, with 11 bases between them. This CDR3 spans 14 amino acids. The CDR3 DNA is TGTGCCAGCAGCTCTATCCTGGGGTCCTACGAGCAGTACTTC. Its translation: CASSSILGSYEQYF.

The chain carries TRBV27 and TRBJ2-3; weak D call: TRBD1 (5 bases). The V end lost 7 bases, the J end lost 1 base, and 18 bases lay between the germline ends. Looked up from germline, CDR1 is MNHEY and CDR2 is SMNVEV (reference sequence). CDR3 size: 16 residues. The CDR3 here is CASIQGYGLGTDTQYF. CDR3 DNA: TGTGCCAGCATTCAGGGATACGGCTTAGGCACAGATACGCAGTATTTT.

In DNA, the CDR3 is TGTGCCAGCAGCTTTAGTGGGGAGACCCAGTACTTC. Translating gives CASSFSGETQYF. This chain links TRBV5-6 with TRBJ2-5; D not resolved. This CDR3 contains 12 residues. Trimming took 2 bases from V and 5 from J, leaving 7 bases between them. Germline V lookup: CDR1 SGHDT, CDR2 YYEEEE.

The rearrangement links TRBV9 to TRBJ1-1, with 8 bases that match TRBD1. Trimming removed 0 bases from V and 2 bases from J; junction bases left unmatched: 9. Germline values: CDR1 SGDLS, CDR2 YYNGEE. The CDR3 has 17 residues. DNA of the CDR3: TGTGCCAGCAGCGTAGTTTCGGTCGGACAGGGTAACACTGAAGCTTTCTTT. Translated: CASSVVSVGQGNTEAFF.

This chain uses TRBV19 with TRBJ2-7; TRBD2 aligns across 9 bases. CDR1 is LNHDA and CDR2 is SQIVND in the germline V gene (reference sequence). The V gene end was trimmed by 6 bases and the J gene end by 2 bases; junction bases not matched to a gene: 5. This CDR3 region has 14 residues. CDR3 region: CASSKTSGTYEQYF. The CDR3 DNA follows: TGTGCCAGTAGCAAGACTAGCGGAACCTACGAGCAGTACTTC. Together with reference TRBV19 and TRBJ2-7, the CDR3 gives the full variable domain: DGGITQSPKYLFRKEGQNVTLSCEQNLNHDAMYWYRQDPGQGLRLIYYSQIVNDFQKGDIAEGYSVSREKKESFPLTVTSAQKNPTAFYLCASSKTSGTYEQYFGPGTRLTVT.